These 3 T cell receptor beta chains were sequenced from one sample in a study of blood T cell repertoires in COVID-19. TCRdb's copy holds only in-frame clones and misses some; the assay was immunoSEQ multiplex PCR. The sample records 200,000 to 250,000 clones, 85% to 90% being singletons. The sample comprised peripheral blood. All receptors derive from a man aged 18 to 35 with active or convalescent COVID-19.

V usage is TRBV6-1 and J usage is TRBJ2-5; tentatively, D is TRBD1 (5 bases). Trimming stripped 0 bases from V and 7 bases from J, with 9 bases between. The CDR3 contains 13 residues. Germline V gene lookup returns CDR1 MNHNS and CDR2 SASEGT. CDR3: CASSEAGARTQYF. Written as DNA, the CDR3 is TGTGCCAGCAGTGAAGCAGGGGCGCGGACCCAGTACTTC.

The rearrangement links TRBV23-1 to TRBJ1-5, with D maybe TRBD1 (5 bases). TRBV23-1 is treated as an ORF (open reading frame) with a function not yet certain. The CDR3 is made up of 14 amino acids. V was clipped by 4 bases and J by 5 bases, with 12 bases between them. The CDR3 DNA is TGCGCCAGCAGTCCTGGGGCCGTCGATCAGCCCCAGCATTTT. This sequence encodes CASSPGAVDQPQHF.

This chain connects TRBV18 to TRBJ2-3; 11 bases align to TRBD1. V gave up 2 bases and J gave up 3 bases; unmatched junction bases: 1. This CDR3 comprises 15 residues. CDR1 and CDR2 from the germline V gene are KGHSH and LQKENI. CDR3 bases: TGTGCCAGCTCACCAGGGACAGGGGGAACAGATACGCAGTATTTT. Translation gives CASSPGTGGTDTQYF.